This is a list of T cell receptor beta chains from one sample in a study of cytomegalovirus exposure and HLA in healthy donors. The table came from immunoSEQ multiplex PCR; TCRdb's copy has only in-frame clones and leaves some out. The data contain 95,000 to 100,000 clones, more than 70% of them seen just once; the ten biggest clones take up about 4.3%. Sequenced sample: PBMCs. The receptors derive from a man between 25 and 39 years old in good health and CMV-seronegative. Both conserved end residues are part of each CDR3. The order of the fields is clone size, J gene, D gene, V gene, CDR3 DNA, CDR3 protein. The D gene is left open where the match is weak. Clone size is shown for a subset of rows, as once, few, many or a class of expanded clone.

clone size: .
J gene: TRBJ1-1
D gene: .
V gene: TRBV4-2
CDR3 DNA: TGTGCCAGCAGCCAAGACGGGGGAGTTTACACTGAAGCTTTCTTT
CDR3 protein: CASSQDGGVYTEAFF

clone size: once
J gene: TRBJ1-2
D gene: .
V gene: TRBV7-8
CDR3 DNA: TGTGCCAGCAGCTCAGGGCTGAACTATGGCTACACCTTC
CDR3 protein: CASSSGLNYGYTF

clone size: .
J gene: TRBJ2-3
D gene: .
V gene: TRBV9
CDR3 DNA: TGTGCCAGCAGCGTAGCTACGATGGGCAGGGGACACACAGATACGCAGTATTTT
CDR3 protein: CASSVATMGRGHTDTQYF

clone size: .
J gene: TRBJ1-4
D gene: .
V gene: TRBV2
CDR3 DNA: TGTGCCAGCAGTGACAGGGGTAATGAAAAACTGTTTTTT
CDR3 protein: CASSDRGNEKLFF

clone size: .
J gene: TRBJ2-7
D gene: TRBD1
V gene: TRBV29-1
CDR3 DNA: TGCAGCGTCCTTGCCGGGACAGGGTACGAGCAGTACTTC
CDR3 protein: CSVLAGTGYEQYF

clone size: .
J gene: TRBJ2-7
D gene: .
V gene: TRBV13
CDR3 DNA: TGTGCCAGCAGTCTTGGCGACGGGACCTACGAGCAGTACTTC
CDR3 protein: CASSLGDGTYEQYF

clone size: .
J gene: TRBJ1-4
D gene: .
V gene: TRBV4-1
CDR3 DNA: TGCGCCAGCAGCCTGACCCCGGGGAGGTCGGGAGATGAAAAACTGTTTTTT
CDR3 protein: CASSLTPGRSGDEKLFF

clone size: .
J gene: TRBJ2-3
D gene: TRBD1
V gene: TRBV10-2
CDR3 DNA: TGCGCCAGCAGTGGTGGACAGGTGGTGGATACGCAGTATTTT
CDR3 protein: CASSGGQVVDTQYF

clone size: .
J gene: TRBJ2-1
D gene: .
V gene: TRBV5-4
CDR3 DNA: TGTGCCAGCAGCTCGAAATTAGGGGGGGAAAGGCCCTACAATGAGCAGTTCTTC
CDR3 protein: CASSSKLGGERPYNEQFF

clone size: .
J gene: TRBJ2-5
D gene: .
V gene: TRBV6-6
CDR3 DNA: TGTGCCAGCAGGGCGGGACAGCAGAATCGAATGACCCAGTACTTC
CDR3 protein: CASRAGQQNRMTQYF

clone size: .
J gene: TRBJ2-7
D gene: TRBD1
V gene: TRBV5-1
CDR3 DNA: TGCGCCAGCAGCTTGGTCGGACAGGGTACCCACGAGCAGTACTTC
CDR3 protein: CASSLVGQGTHEQYF

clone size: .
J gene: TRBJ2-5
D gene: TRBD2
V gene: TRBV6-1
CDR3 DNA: TGTGCCAGCAGTGAAAGACTAGCGGGGGGAATCGGGTGGGAGACCCAGTACTTC
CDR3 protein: CASSERLAGGIGWETQYF

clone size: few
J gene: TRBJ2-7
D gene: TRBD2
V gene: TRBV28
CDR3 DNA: TGTGCCAGCAGGGGGGAGGGAGGTATCTACGAGCAGTACTTC
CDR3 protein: CASRGEGGIYEQYF

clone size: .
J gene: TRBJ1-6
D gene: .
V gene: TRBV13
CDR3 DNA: TGTGCCAGCAGCTCCCGAAGTCAGGGGATCGGTTCACCCCTCCACTTT
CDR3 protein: CASSSRSQGIGSPLHF

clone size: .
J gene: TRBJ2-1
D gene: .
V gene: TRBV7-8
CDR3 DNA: TGTGCCAGCAGCTTCACAACTAGCTCCTACAATGAGCAGTTCTTC
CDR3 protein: CASSFTTSSYNEQFF

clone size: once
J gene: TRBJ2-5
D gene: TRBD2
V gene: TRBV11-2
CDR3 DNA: TGTGCCAGCAGCTCAGACGGGCGCGGGGGAGACCTCCGGGAGACCCAGTACTTC
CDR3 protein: CASSSDGRGGDLRETQYF

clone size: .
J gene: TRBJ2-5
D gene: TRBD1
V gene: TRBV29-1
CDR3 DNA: TGCAGCGTGGCCGGGACAGGGATTCAAGAGACCCAGTACTTC
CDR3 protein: CSVAGTGIQETQYF

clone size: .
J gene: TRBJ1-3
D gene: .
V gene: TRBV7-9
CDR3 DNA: TGTGCCGGAGGAGAGAACACCATATATTTT
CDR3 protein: CAGGENTIYF

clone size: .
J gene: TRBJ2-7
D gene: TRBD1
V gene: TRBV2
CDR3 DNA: TGTGCCAGCAGTGAAGAGGGACAGTACTACGAGCAGTACTTC
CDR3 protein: CASSEEGQYYEQYF

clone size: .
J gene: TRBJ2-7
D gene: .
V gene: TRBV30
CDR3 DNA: TGTGCCTGGAGGGCAGTATCCTACGAGCAGTACTTC
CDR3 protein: CAWRAVSYEQYF

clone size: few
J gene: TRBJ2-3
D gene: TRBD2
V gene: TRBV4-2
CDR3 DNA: TGTGCCAGCAGCCCAGGCGGACTAGCGGGGGCAGATACGCAGTATTTT
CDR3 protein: CASSPGGLAGADTQYF

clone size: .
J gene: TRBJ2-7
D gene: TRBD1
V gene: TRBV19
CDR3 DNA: TGTGCCAGTAGTATAGGACAGGGTGGCTACGAGCAGTACTTC
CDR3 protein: CASSIGQGGYEQYF

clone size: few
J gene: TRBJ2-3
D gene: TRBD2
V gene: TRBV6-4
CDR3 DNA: TGTGCCAGCAGTATCACTAGCGGGGAGAGGGATACGCAGTATTTT
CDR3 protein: CASSITSGERDTQYF

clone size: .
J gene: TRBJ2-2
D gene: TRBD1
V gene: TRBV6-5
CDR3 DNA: TGTGCCAGCAGGACAGGGGGCGGCGGGGAGCTGTTTTTT
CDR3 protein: CASRTGGGGELFF

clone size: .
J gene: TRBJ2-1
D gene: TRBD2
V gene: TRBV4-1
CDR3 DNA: TGCGCCAGCACCCCCGATCGAATCACCATAAGGGAGGGCCTCGGTAGGGTCAATGAGCAGTTCTTC
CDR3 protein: CASTPDRITIREGLGRVNEQFF

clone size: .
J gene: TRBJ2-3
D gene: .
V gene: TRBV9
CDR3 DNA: TGTGCCAGCAGCGTTGGGTCAAACAGGGCCGAAAAGCAGTATTTT
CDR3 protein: CASSVGSNRAEKQYF

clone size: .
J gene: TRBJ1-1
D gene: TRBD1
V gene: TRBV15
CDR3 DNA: TGTGCCACCAGCAGAGATTCCCTGATAGACAGGGGGACTGAAGCTTTCTTT
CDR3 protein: CATSRDSLIDRGTEAFF

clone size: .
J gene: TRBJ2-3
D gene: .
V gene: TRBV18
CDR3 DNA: TGTGCCAGCTCACCACGCCAGGTCAGCACAGATACGCAGTATTTT
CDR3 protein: CASSPRQVSTDTQYF

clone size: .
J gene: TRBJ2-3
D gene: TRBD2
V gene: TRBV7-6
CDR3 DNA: TGTGCCAGCAGCTCAGAGGGACTAGCGGGAGGGCCGGTAGATACGCAGTATTTT
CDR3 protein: CASSSEGLAGGPVDTQYF